Shown below are 18 T cell receptor beta chains from a single sample sequenced in a study of healthy donors' naive CD4 and CD8 T cells. Each TCR library used 450 to 600 ng of total RNA and a linear amplification protocol. TCRdb ran MiXCR on the reads and lists one entry per CDR3 protein. There are 180,000 or so distinct CDR3 sequences in the sample; around 74% occur only once, and 2.3% lies in the top ten. The sequenced sample was naive CD4+ and CD8+ T cells sorted from blood, pooled from several donors. These receptors were taken from a pool of human donors in good health; the sample pools cells from several healthy donors.

The chain employs TRBV30 and TRBJ2-1; D is uncertain. Between the trimmed V and J ends, which lost 2 bases and 10 bases, there was a span of 9 bases. The CDR3 consists of 11 residues. Germline V gene sequence: CDR1 GTSNPN, CDR2 SVGIG (reference sequence). As DNA, the CDR3 is TGTGCCTGGAGTACCCTGGAAGAGCAGTTCTTC. It encodes CAWSTLEEQFF.

This chain joins TRBV7-2 and TRBJ2-3; 12 nucleotides line up with TRBD2. The CDR3 sequence is 16 residues long. J lost 5 bases, V lost 2 bases, and 5 bases had no gene match. The germline V gene has CDR1 SGHTA and CDR2 FQGNSA. CDR3 residues: CASSLRTSGVLDTQYF. Here the CDR3 DNA reads TGTGCCAGCAGCTTAAGGACTAGCGGGGTTCTAGATACGCAGTATTTT.

The chain couples TRBV18 to TRBJ2-5; D is ambiguous. This CDR3 has 16 residues. The V gene lost 3 bases and the J gene lost 5 bases, with 19 bases spanning the gap. Germline lookup yields CDR1 KGHSH and CDR2 LQKENI. CDR3 in amino acids: CASSPLTALVKETQYF. CDR3 sequence (DNA): TGTGCCAGCTCACCGCTTACAGCCCTGGTTAAGGAGACCCAGTACTTC.

The rearrangement joins TRBV29-1 to TRBJ2-7; 14 nucleotides align to TRBD2. The CDR3 runs 14 residues. CDR1 SQVTM and CDR2 ANQGSEA come from the germline V gene. V was pared by 5 bases and J by 6 bases, with 6 bases of the junction left unmatched. Written as DNA, the CDR3 is TGCAGCGTTCCAGGACTAGCGGGAGGATCCGAGCAGTACTTC. It yields the protein CSVPGLAGGSEQYF.

The V gene is TRBV29-1, the J gene TRBJ1-1; the D is unclear. The germline V and J ends were trimmed by 6 bases and 1 base, with 9 bases remaining between them. The CDR3 has 12 amino acids. Germline CDR1 reads SQVTM; CDR2 reads ANQGSEA. The CDR3 sequence: CSVPPGNTEAFF. The CDR3, as DNA: TGCAGCGTCCCCCCAGGGAACACTGAAGCTTTCTTT.

CDR3 loop: CASSFGTQINEQFF. CDR3 in DNA: TGTGCCAGCAGTTTTGGGACACAAATCAATGAGCAGTTCTTC. J is TRBJ2-1 and V is TRBV27; D may be TRBD1 (6 bases). Germline CDR1 MNHEY, CDR2 SMNVEV (reference sequence). The V end lost 3 bases, the J end lost 6 bases, and 12 bases lay between the germline ends. The CDR3 contains 14 residues.

This clonotype was detected only once. The DNA is left out, because the CDR3 cannot be placed on it with certainty; the CDR3 is given as TCRdb lists it. The genes are TRBV19 and TRBJ1-5; the table calls TRBD1, which could not be checked here. The CDR3 comprises 14 residues, both ends counted. Germline-derived CDR1 and CDR2 are LNHDA and SQIVND (reference sequence). The chain's CDR3 is CASTSEHGARPQHF.

The chain is built from TRBV11-2 and TRBJ2-5; D ambiguous. The germline gives CDR1 SGHAT, CDR2 FQNNGV. This CDR3 has 13 amino acids. V was shortened by 2 bases and J by 2 bases, with 6 bases between the two germline ends. CDR3 protein: CASSLTSQETQYF. DNA of the CDR3: TGTGCCAGCAGCTTAACGTCACAAGAGACCCAGTACTTC.

The chain recombines TRBV5-4 with TRBJ2-1; D ambiguous. The germline CDR1 and CDR2 sequences are SGHNT and YYREEE (reference sequence). The CDR3 spans 13 residues. The V and J ends lost 3 bases and 9 bases respectively, with 13 bases between them. The CDR3 loop reads CASSSTHKGEQFF. DNA for the CDR3: TGTGCCAGCAGCTCTACGCATAAGGGTGAGCAGTTCTTC. The variable domain in full, with the rest retrieved from reference TRBV5-4 and TRBJ2-1, is ETGVTQSPTHLIKTRGQQVTLRCSSQSGHNTVSWYQQALGQGPQFIFQYYREEENGRGNFPPRFSGLQFPNYSSELNVNALELDDSALYLCASSSTHKGEQFFGPGTRLTVL.

J is TRBJ2-4 and V is TRBV5-1; 7 bases are a match to TRBD1. Per germline, CDR1 SGHRS and CDR2 YFSETQ. J was trimmed by 8 bases and V by 2 bases; bases with no gene match: 7. The CDR3 length is 14 residues. CDR3 amino acids: CASSLGTEGDIQYF. The CDR3 bases are TGCGCCAGCAGCTTAGGGACAGAGGGAGACATTCAGTACTTC.

This chain links TRBV4-3 with TRBJ2-2; a possible D gene is TRBD2 (5 bases). Trimming took 1 base from V and 3 from J, leaving 15 bases between them. The CDR3 totals 17 residues. The germline V gene encodes CDR1 LGHNA and CDR2 YSLEER. CDR3 sequence: CASSQAGGPRHTGELFF. CDR3 sequence (DNA): TGCGCCAGCAGCCAAGCCGGCGGGCCTAGGCACACCGGGGAGCTGTTTTTT.

J is TRBJ1-1 and V is TRBV30; D gene unclear. The CDR3 runs to 12 residues. V was clipped by 4 bases and J by 1 base, with 7 bases between them. The germline V gene has CDR1 GTSNPN and CDR2 SVGIG (reference sequence). In DNA, the CDR3 is TGTGCCTGGACCCTGGGGAACACTGAAGCTTTCTTT. Translation: CAWTLGNTEAFF. Full variable domain (rest looked up from reference TRBV30 and TRBJ1-1): SQTIHQWPATLVQPVGSPLSLECTVEGTSNPNLYWYRQAAGRGLQLLFYSVGIGQISSEVPQNLSASRPQDRQFILSSKKLLLSDSGFYLCAWTLGNTEAFFGQGTRLTVV.

The chain links TRBV29-1 to TRBJ2-7; the D gene is possibly TRBD2 (6 bases). The V end was cut by 0 bases, the J end by 11 bases, with 14 bases between. CDR3 length equals 12 residues. Germline CDR1 is SQVTM and CDR2 is ANQGSEA. Written as DNA, the CDR3 is TGCAGCGTTGAAGATCTGTACGGGGAGGAGTACTTC. Its protein is CSVEDLYGEEYF.

V gene TRBV29-1 combines with J gene TRBJ2-7, with a possible D match to TRBD1 (6 bases). Deletions cut 3 bases from V and 2 bases from J, with 11 bases between. Germline lookup yields CDR1 SQVTM and CDR2 ANQGSEA. The CDR3 runs 13 residues. The CDR3, as DNA: TGCAGCGTTGAGGGGGCGGTAACCTACGAGCAGTACTTC. Its translation is CSVEGAVTYEQYF.

The genes are TRBV6-1 and TRBJ2-5; D is unresolved. Germline CDR1 reads MNHNS; CDR2 reads SASEGT. V was trimmed by 5 bases and J by 5 bases, leaving 15 bases between them. The CDR3 consists of 14 residues. The CDR3 DNA follows: TGTGCCAGCAGTTCTAGACCGAGTTCGGAGACCCAGTACTTC. Translated: CASSSRPSSETQYF.

V is TRBV19 and J is TRBJ1-1; unclear D gene. V lost 6 bases and J lost 4, with 12 bases in between. CDR1 and CDR2 (germline): LNHDA, SQIVND (reference sequence). This CDR3 contains 13 residues. CDR3 residues: CASRSGVPTEAFF. CDR3 in DNA: TGTGCCAGTAGAAGTGGAGTCCCCACTGAAGCTTTCTTT.

V and J are TRBV12-3 or TRBV12-4 and TRBJ2-7, with 9 bases aligning to TRBD1. V shed 6 bases, J shed 4 bases, and the junction held 10 bases outside the gene matches. This CDR3 comprises 15 residues. The CDR3 DNA reads TGTGCCAGCAGGCCCACAGGGGGCTATGGGTACGAGCAGTACTTC. Amino acids: CASRPTGGYGYEQYF.

The chain carries TRBV19 and TRBJ2-3; TRBD2 agrees at 9 bases. The length of the CDR3 is 15 residues. Germline V gene lookup returns CDR1 LNHDA and CDR2 SQIVND (reference sequence). Trimming removed 1 base from V and 3 bases from J; junction bases left unmatched: 2. CDR3 protein: CASSIGSGRTDTQYF. The CDR3 DNA follows: TGTGCCAGTAGTATAGGTAGCGGGAGAACAGATACGCAGTATTTT.